The 26 T cell receptor beta chains reported below all come from one sample, sequenced in a study of tissue T cells after allogeneic stem cell transplantation. Profiling relied on immunoSEQ multiplex PCR, and the TCRdb table lists in-frame clones only, not all of them. The table lists some 6,000 clones, approximately 80% of them singletons. The input for sequencing was blood, taken before transplantation. The receptors shown here come from a man aged 35 to 69 who later had graft-versus-host disease after an allogeneic stem cell transplant.

This clone is medium-sized within its sample. The gene calls are TRBV18 and TRBJ1-2; D not certain. This CDR3 region has 13 residues. Trimming removed 8 bases from V and 0 bases from J, with 10 bases in between. The germline V gene encodes CDR1 KGHSH and CDR2 LQKENI. CDR3 in DNA: TGTGCCAGCCAGGACGGATCTAACTATGGCTACACCTTC. Amino acids: CASQDGSNYGYTF.

This chain links TRBV4-1 with TRBJ2-1; possibly TRBD2 for D (5 bases). V was trimmed by 0 bases and J by 7 bases, leaving 13 bases between them. This CDR3 is 15 amino acids long. CDR1 and CDR2 from the germline V gene are MGHRA and YSYEKL. CDR3 loop: CASSQDTTGSNEQFF. The CDR3 DNA sequence: TGCGCCAGCAGCCAAGATACAACTGGGAGTAATGAGCAGTTCTTC.

In its sample, this clone was seen a few times. The chain couples TRBV7-9 to TRBJ2-1, with D hard to call. The CDR3 is 12 residues long. CDR1 is SEHNR and CDR2 is FQNEAQ in the germline V gene (reference sequence). The V and J ends lost 4 bases and 9 bases respectively, with 10 bases between them. The CDR3 coding sequence is TGTGCCAGCAGCTCCGGTCTCCGTGAGCAGTTCTTC. It translates to CASSSGLREQFF.

This clone was picked up one time. The chain couples TRBV14 to TRBJ2-1; perhaps D is TRBD1 or TRBD2 (5 bases each). The germline gives CDR1 SGHDN, CDR2 FVKESK. The CDR3 covers 13 residues. V was trimmed by 4 bases and J by 6 bases, leaving 10 bases between them. CDR3 sequence reads: CASSPGTSNEQFF. CDR3 nucleotide sequence: TGTGCCAGCAGCCCCGGGACCTCCAATGAGCAGTTCTTC.

As concerns this clone: The sample contains more than one DNA sequence encoding this CDR3. V gene TRBV5-1 combines with J gene TRBJ2-3; 9 nucleotides line up with TRBD1. J was trimmed by 1 base and V by 0 bases; bases with no gene match: 0. Germline CDR1 SGHRS, CDR2 YFSETQ. The CDR3 is 15 residues long. CDR3 protein: CASSLGQGGTDTQYF. The CDR3 nucleotides are TGCGCCAGCAGCTTGGGACAGGGGGGCACAGATACGCAGTATTTT.

This rearrangement joins TRBV7-3 to TRBJ2-2; perhaps TRBD1 as D (5 bases). Germline CDR1 and CDR2: SGHTA and FQGTGA. The CDR3 has 15 amino acids. The V end lost 2 bases, the J end lost 1 base, and 8 bases lay between the germline ends. This CDR3 reads CASSLGDRNTGELFF. The DNA for the CDR3 is TGTGCCAGCAGCTTAGGAGACAGGAACACCGGGGAGCTGTTTTTT.

Sample share makes this clone large (0.1 to 1%). V and J are TRBV30 and TRBJ1-2; 8 nucleotides align to TRBD1. CDR3 length: 12 residues. J was trimmed by 10 bases and V by 2 bases; bases with no gene match: 6. Per the germline V gene, CDR1 is GTSNPN and CDR2 is SVGIG (reference sequence). The CDR3 protein is CAWSKDRGDYTF. The CDR3 DNA sequence: TGTGCCTGGAGTAAAGACAGGGGAGACTACACCTTC.

The chain is built from TRBV7-6 and TRBJ2-2; D uncertain. The CDR3 runs 13 residues. Germline loops: CDR1 SGHVS, CDR2 FNYEAQ. Deletions cut 4 bases from V and 6 bases from J, with 9 bases between. The CDR3 nucleotides are TGTGCCAGCAGCTCGTCCCAGTCCGGGGAGCTGTTTTTT. This codes for CASSSSQSGELFF. Full variable domain (outside the CDR3, taken from reference TRBV7-6 and TRBJ2-2): GAGVSQSPRYKVTKRGQDVALRCDPISGHVSLYWYRQALGQGPEFLTYFNYEAQQDKSGLPNDRFSAERPEGSISTLTIQRTEQRDSAMYRCASSSSQSGELFFGEGSRLTVL.

V usage is TRBV15 and J usage is TRBJ1-5; D ambiguous. Per the germline V gene, CDR1 is LNHNV and CDR2 is YYDKDF (reference sequence). This CDR3 contains 12 residues. V shed 0 bases and J shed 8 bases, with 5 bases lying between them. Here the CDR3 DNA reads TGTGCCACCAGCAGAGATGCCGAGCCCCAGCATTTT. Amino acid sequence: CATSRDAEPQHF.

This clone was seen a handful of times. The chain combines TRBV7-8 with TRBJ1-4; TRBD1 aligns across 10 bases. The CDR3 is made up of 16 amino acids. Per the germline V gene, CDR1 is SGHVS and CDR2 is FQNEAQ. V shed 1 base, J shed 6 bases, and the junction held 5 bases outside the gene matches. CDR3 in amino acids: CASSLGGQGFYEKLFF. In DNA, the CDR3 is TGTGCCAGCAGCTTAGGGGGACAGGGGTTTTATGAAAAACTGTTTTTT.

The gene calls are TRBV7-3 and TRBJ2-1; no firm D call. Trimming took 2 bases from V and 6 from J, leaving 5 bases between them. The CDR3 contains 12 residues. The germline V gene encodes CDR1 SGHTA and CDR2 FQGTGA. In nucleotides, the CDR3 is TGTGCCAGCAGCTTAGGAAGCAATGAGCAGTTCTTC. It translates to CASSLGSNEQFF.

J is TRBJ2-7 and V is TRBV2; 8 bases align to TRBD2. J was trimmed by 3 bases and V by 2 bases; bases with no gene match: 3. The CDR3 is 14 residues long. The germline CDR1 and CDR2 sequences are SNHLY and FYNNEI. CDR3 amino acids: CASSESLAGYEQYF. The DNA of the CDR3 is TGTGCCAGCAGTGAAAGTCTAGCGGGCTACGAGCAGTACTTC.

The rearrangement uses TRBV29-1 and TRBJ2-7; 7 bases are a match to TRBD2. The CDR3 spans 13 residues. The germline gives CDR1 SQVTM, CDR2 ANQGSEA. The ends lost 7 bases at V and 0 bases at J; junction bases unmatched: 6. In DNA form, the CDR3 reads TGCAGCGCATCCGGCGGGAGCTCCTACGAGCAGTACTTC. Its protein is CSASGGSSYEQYF.

The V call is TRBV28, the J call TRBJ1-2; 8 bases match TRBD1. The germline V gene encodes CDR1 MDHEN and CDR2 SYDVKM. The CDR3 extends over 15 amino acids. With V trimmed by 7 bases and J by 0 bases, 7 bases remained unmatched. The CDR3 DNA reads as TGTGCCAGCAACGGCTCAGGGGGCGCTAACTATGGCTACACCTTC. Translating it yields CASNGSGGANYGYTF.

A word on this clone: The same CDR3 is also encoded by other DNA sequences in this sample. The rearrangement uses TRBV14 and TRBJ1-1; D perhaps matches TRBD1 (5 bases). The V gene lost 4 bases and the J gene lost 1 base, with 16 bases spanning the gap. Germline V gene sequence: CDR1 SGHDN, CDR2 FVKESK. This CDR3 comprises 16 residues. CDR3 DNA sequence: TGTGCCAGCAGCCTCGCCTCCGGGACGGCGAACACTGAAGCTTTCTTT. This translates into CASSLASGTANTEAFF.

This chain links TRBV30 with TRBJ2-2, with a tentative D call TRBD2 (7 bases). In germline, CDR1 is GTSNPN, CDR2 SVGIG (reference sequence). The V gene lost 1 base and the J gene lost 6 bases, with 12 bases spanning the gap. The CDR3 totals 14 residues. The CDR3 region has the DNA TGTGCCTGGAGTGCTGTCGGGGGGCCCGGGGAGCTGTTTTTT. Its translation is CAWSAVGGPGELFF. Drawing the rest from reference TRBV30 and TRBJ2-2, the complete variable domain is SQTIHQWPATLVQPVGSPLSLECTVEGTSNPNLYWYRQAAGRGLQLLFYSVGIGQISSEVPQNLSASRPQDRQFILSSKKLLLSDSGFYLCAWSAVGGPGELFFGEGSRLTVL.

The chain joins TRBV6-1 to TRBJ2-7; possibly TRBD1 for D (5 bases). CDR1 and CDR2 from the germline V gene are MNHNS and SASEGT. Trimming stripped 1 base from V and 6 bases from J, with 19 bases between. The CDR3 runs to 16 residues. CDR3 amino acids: CASSEEASLKRGEQYF. CDR3 in DNA: TGTGCCAGCAGTGAAGAAGCGAGTCTTAAAAGGGGCGAGCAGTACTTC.

The CDR3 coding sequence is TGTGCCGGGCGGAGGAACACTGAAGCTTTCTTT. Protein: CAGRRNTEAFF. The V call is TRBV7-9, the J call TRBJ1-1, with D unresolved. The germline V gene has CDR1 SEHNR and CDR2 FQNEAQ (reference sequence). V lost 11 bases and J 1 base, leaving 8 bases between the germline ends. This CDR3 has 11 amino acids.

This clone was counted between two and nine times. This chain links TRBV5-1 with TRBJ1-5; the D gene is possibly TRBD1 (5 bases). Trimming shortened V by 5 bases and J by 4 bases, and 16 bases separated the two germline ends. Per the germline V gene, CDR1 is SGHRS and CDR2 is YFSETQ. The CDR3 has 15 residues. This chain's CDR3 is CASRTGTQSNQPQHF. In nucleotides, the CDR3 is TGCGCCAGCAGGACCGGGACCCAATCAAATCAGCCCCAGCATTTT.

The chain combines TRBV4-2 with TRBJ2-2; TRBD1 matches 7 bases. This CDR3 is built from 14 residues. The trim removed 2 bases at V and 8 bases at J, leaving 5 bases unmatched. CDR1 is LGHNA, CDR2 YNFKEQ, per germline. The DNA for the CDR3 is TGTGCCAGCAGCCAATGGACAGGAACTGGGGAGCTGTTTTTT. Translated: CASSQWTGTGELFF.

The rearrangement joins TRBV9 to TRBJ2-2, with TRBD1 matching 10 bases. Germline V gene data show CDR1 as SGDLS and CDR2 as YYNGEE. The CDR3 extends over 18 amino acids. The V segment lost 3 bases and the J segment 0 bases; nucleotides outside the gene matches: 8. The CDR3 DNA is TGTGCCAGCAGCGCCGGGACAGGGGCTTACCCGAACACCGGGGAGCTGTTTTTT. It translates to CASSAGTGAYPNTGELFF. Using reference TRBV9 and TRBJ2-2 for the parts outside the CDR3, the full variable domain is DSGVTQTPKHLITATGQRVTLRCSPRSGDLSVYWYQQSLDQGLQFLIQYYNGEERAKGNILERFSAQQFPDLHSELNLSSLELGDSALYFCASSAGTGAYPNTGELFFGEGSRLTVL.

The chain links TRBV27 to TRBJ2-5; 7 bases align to TRBD2. From germline, CDR1 is MNHEY and CDR2 SMNVEV (reference sequence). V lost 0 bases to trimming and J lost 3 bases; unmatched junction nucleotides: 13. The CDR3 runs 18 residues. The CDR3 DNA sequence: TGTGCCAGCAGTTTATCGAGGGTGAAGGCAGGGAGGGAAGAGACCCAGTACTTC. As protein: CASSLSRVKAGREETQYF.

This clone was counted only a few times. The DNA of the CDR3 is TGTGCCAGCAGCTTAGGCCCCCTGAACGAGCAGTACTTC. Its protein product is CASSLGPLNEQYF. The chain has TRBV13 and TRBJ2-7; D is ambiguous. The CDR3 loop spans 13 amino acids. The V end was cut by 0 bases, the J end by 5 bases, with 8 bases between. CDR1 is PRHDT and CDR2 is FYEKMQ in the germline V gene (reference sequence).

In regard to this clone: Germline is not matched at one junction end, which may reflect a read error. This sequence joins TRBV11-2 and TRBJ2-1; TRBD2 might be the D (5 bases). This CDR3 is 13 amino acids long. Looked up from germline, CDR1 is SGHAT and CDR2 is FQNNGV. The CDR3 here is CASSPDSDNEQFF. The CDR3 coding sequence is TGTGCCAGCAGCCCGGACTCCGACAATGAGCAGTTCTTC.

This clone was seen more than once but under ten times. The rearrangement links TRBV9 to TRBJ2-1; TRBD1 matches 7 bases. The V gene's germline CDR1 is SGDLS and CDR2 YYNGEE. The length of the CDR3 is 14 residues. V shed 0 bases, J shed 9 bases, and the junction held 6 bases outside the gene matches. The CDR3 DNA reads as TGTGCCAGCAGCGTAGAGGGACAGTTGGCTGAGCAGTTCTTC. Its protein product is CASSVEGQLAEQFF. Using reference TRBV9 and TRBJ2-1 for the parts outside the CDR3, the full variable domain is DSGVTQTPKHLITATGQRVTLRCSPRSGDLSVYWYQQSLDQGLQFLIQYYNGEERAKGNILERFSAQQFPDLHSELNLSSLELGDSALYFCASSVEGQLAEQFFGPGTRLTVL.

There are a few counts of this clone. This chain joins TRBV11-2 and TRBJ2-1, with D unclear. V lost 2 bases, J lost 4 bases, and 12 bases lay in between. Germline CDR1 SGHAT, CDR2 FQNNGV. The CDR3 contains 15 residues. The CDR3 nucleotides read TGTGCCAGCAGCTTAAAACTTAGCAGGTACAATGAGCAGTTCTTC. It encodes CASSLKLSRYNEQFF.